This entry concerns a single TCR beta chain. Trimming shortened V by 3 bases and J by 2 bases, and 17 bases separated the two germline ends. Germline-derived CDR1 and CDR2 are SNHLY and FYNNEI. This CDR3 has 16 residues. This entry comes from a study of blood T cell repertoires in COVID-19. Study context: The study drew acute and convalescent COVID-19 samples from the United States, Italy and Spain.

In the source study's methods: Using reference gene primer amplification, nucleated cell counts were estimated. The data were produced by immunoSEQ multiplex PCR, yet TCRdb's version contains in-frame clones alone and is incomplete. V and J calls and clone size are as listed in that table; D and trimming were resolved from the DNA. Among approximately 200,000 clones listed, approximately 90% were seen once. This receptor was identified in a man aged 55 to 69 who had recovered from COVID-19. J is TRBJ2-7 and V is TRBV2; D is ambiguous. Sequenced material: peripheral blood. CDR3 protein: CASSEDPAGTAYEQYF. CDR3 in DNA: TGTGCCAGCAGTGAGGATCCCGCCGGTACAGCCTACGAGCAGTACTTC.